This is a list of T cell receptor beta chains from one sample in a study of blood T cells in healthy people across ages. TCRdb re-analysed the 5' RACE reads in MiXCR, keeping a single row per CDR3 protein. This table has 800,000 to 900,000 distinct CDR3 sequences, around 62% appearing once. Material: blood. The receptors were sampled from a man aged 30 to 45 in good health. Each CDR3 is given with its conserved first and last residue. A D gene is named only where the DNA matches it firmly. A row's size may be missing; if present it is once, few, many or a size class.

CDR3aa: CASSESDRSSTDTQYF
CDR3nt: TGTGCCAGCAGTGAATCAGACAGGAGTAGCACAGATACGCAGTATTTT
abundance: .
len: 16
d_gene: .
v_gene: TRBV25-1
j_gene: TRBJ2-3

CDR3aa: CASSLSTTGNYGYTF
CDR3nt: TGTGCCAGCAGTTTATCCACGACAGGGAACTATGGCTACACCTTC
abundance: .
len: 15
d_gene: TRBD1
v_gene: TRBV27
j_gene: TRBJ1-2

CDR3aa: CSVVGTALGEQYF
CDR3nt: TGCAGCGTTGTAGGGACCGCGCTTGGGGAGCAGTACTTC
abundance: .
len: 13
d_gene: .
v_gene: TRBV29-1
j_gene: TRBJ2-7

CDR3aa: CASSQDRLREKLFF
CDR3nt: TGCGCCAGCAGCCAAGATCGACTGAGAGAAAAACTGTTTTTT
abundance: .
len: 14
d_gene: .
v_gene: TRBV4-3
j_gene: TRBJ1-4

CDR3aa: CASSSDLRPQHF
CDR3nt: TGTGCCAGCAGCTCCGACTTGCGGCCCCAGCATTTT
abundance: .
len: 12
d_gene: .
v_gene: TRBV7-2
j_gene: TRBJ1-5

CDR3aa: CSVAPPIRDTNEQFF
CDR3nt: TGCAGCGTTGCTCCCCCTATCCGGGACACTAATGAGCAGTTCTTC
abundance: .
len: 15
d_gene: .
v_gene: TRBV29-1
j_gene: TRBJ2-1

CDR3aa: CASSFGTGVLDTQYF
CDR3nt: TGTGCCAGCAGTTTCGGGACAGGGGTTTTAGATACGCAGTATTTT
abundance: .
len: 15
d_gene: TRBD1
v_gene: TRBV27
j_gene: TRBJ2-3

CDR3aa: CASSPRGLNHNEQFF
CDR3nt: TGTGCCAGCAGCCCCAGGGGGCTGAACCACAATGAGCAGTTCTTC
abundance: .
len: 15
d_gene: TRBD1
v_gene: TRBV7-2
j_gene: TRBJ2-1

CDR3aa: CASKTGGEDYGYTF
CDR3nt: TGTGCCAGCAAGACAGGGGGCGAGGACTATGGCTACACCTTC
abundance: .
len: 14
d_gene: TRBD1
v_gene: TRBV6-5
j_gene: TRBJ1-2

CDR3aa: CASRPTGAYGYTF
CDR3nt: TGTGCCAGCAGGCCGACAGGCGCCTATGGCTACACCTTC
abundance: .
len: 13
d_gene: .
v_gene: TRBV6-2/TRBV6-3
j_gene: TRBJ1-2

CDR3aa: CASSQEVLGRLGGYTF
CDR3nt: TGCGCCAGCAGCCAAGAAGTACTGGGGAGGCTGGGAGGCTACACCTTC
abundance: few
len: 16
d_gene: .
v_gene: TRBV4-3
j_gene: TRBJ1-2

CDR3aa: CASSLVSPSTDTQYF
CDR3nt: TGTGCCAGCAGCTTGGTGTCCCCTAGCACAGATACGCAGTATTTT
abundance: .
len: 15
d_gene: .
v_gene: TRBV7-2
j_gene: TRBJ2-3

CDR3aa: CASQSDRENQPQHF
CDR3nt: TGTGCCAGCCAAAGCGACAGGGAAAATCAGCCCCAGCATTTT
abundance: .
len: 14
d_gene: TRBD1
v_gene: TRBV6-1
j_gene: TRBJ1-5

CDR3aa: CASSHLDGYEQYF
CDR3nt: TGTGCCAGCAGCCACCTAGATGGCTACGAGCAGTACTTC
abundance: .
len: 13
d_gene: .
v_gene: TRBV14
j_gene: TRBJ2-7

CDR3aa: CSARDRVSSHNEQFF
CDR3nt: TGCAGTGCTAGAGATCGGGTTAGCTCCCACAATGAGCAGTTCTTC
abundance: .
len: 15
d_gene: .
v_gene: TRBV20-1
j_gene: TRBJ2-1

CDR3aa: CASSYSPGPQIHEQYF
CDR3nt: TGTGCCAGCAGTTACTCCCCCGGACCTCAAATTCACGAGCAGTACTTC
abundance: few
len: 16
d_gene: .
v_gene: TRBV6-5
j_gene: TRBJ2-7

CDR3aa: CAWSVSHSEQYF
CDR3nt: TGTGCCTGGAGTGTCTCCCACTCCGAGCAGTACTTC
abundance: .
len: 12
d_gene: .
v_gene: TRBV30
j_gene: TRBJ2-7

CDR3aa: CASSFDRDGYEQYF
CDR3nt: TGTGCCAGCAGCTTTGACCGGGACGGCTACGAGCAGTACTTC
abundance: .
len: 14
d_gene: .
v_gene: TRBV7-2
j_gene: TRBJ2-7

CDR3aa: CASSQERGAGETQYF
CDR3nt: TGTGCCAGCAGCCAAGAACGAGGGGCCGGGGAGACCCAGTACTTC
abundance: .
len: 15
d_gene: .
v_gene: TRBV4-2
j_gene: TRBJ2-5

CDR3aa: CASSLDGGQGVDTQYF
CDR3nt: TGCGCCAGCAGCTTGGATGGGGGGCAGGGAGTGGATACGCAGTATTTT
abundance: .
len: 16
d_gene: .
v_gene: TRBV5-1
j_gene: TRBJ2-3

CDR3aa: CASSGRGAGNQPQHF
CDR3nt: TGTGCCAGCAGCGGTCGGGGGGCGGGCAATCAGCCCCAGCATTTT
abundance: .
len: 15
d_gene: .
v_gene: TRBV5-5
j_gene: TRBJ1-5

CDR3aa: CASGAGRWYEQYF
CDR3nt: TGTGCCAGCGGGGCAGGGAGGTGGTACGAGCAGTACTTC
abundance: .
len: 13
d_gene: .
v_gene: TRBV2
j_gene: TRBJ2-7

CDR3aa: CASSQGSSGGPNEDNEQFF
CDR3nt: TGTGCCAGCAGCCAAGGGTCCAGCGGGGGGCCCAACGAAGACAATGAGCAGTTCTTC
abundance: .
len: 19
d_gene: TRBD2
v_gene: TRBV3-1
j_gene: TRBJ2-1

CDR3aa: CASAWVGNEQFF
CDR3nt: TGTGCCAGCGCCTGGGTAGGGAATGAGCAGTTCTTC
abundance: .
len: 12
d_gene: .
v_gene: TRBV27
j_gene: TRBJ2-1

CDR3aa: CASSFGDREAFF
CDR3nt: TGTGCCAGCAGCTTCGGGGACAGGGAAGCTTTCTTT
abundance: .
len: 12
d_gene: TRBD1
v_gene: TRBV7-9
j_gene: TRBJ1-1

CDR3aa: CSAQTDYTDTQYF
CDR3nt: TGCAGTGCCCAGACAGATTACACAGATACGCAGTATTTT
abundance: .
len: 13
d_gene: .
v_gene: TRBV20-1
j_gene: TRBJ2-3

CDR3aa: CASSLAQGAGGYTF
CDR3nt: TGTGCCAGCAGCTTAGCACAGGGGGCCGGTGGCTACACCTTC
abundance: few
len: 14
d_gene: TRBD1
v_gene: TRBV5-5
j_gene: TRBJ1-2

CDR3aa: CASSKEGYEQYF
CDR3nt: TGCGCCAGCAGTAAGGAAGGTTACGAGCAGTACTTC
abundance: once
len: 12
d_gene: .
v_gene: TRBV6-5
j_gene: TRBJ2-7

CDR3aa: CASSQSPSGGVENTQYF
CDR3nt: TGCGCCAGCAGCCAAAGTCCTAGCGGGGGGGTGGAAAATACGCAGTATTTT
abundance: .
len: 17
d_gene: TRBD2
v_gene: TRBV4-3
j_gene: TRBJ2-3

CDR3aa: CASSLGVSYNSPLHF
CDR3nt: TGTGCCAGCAGCTTAGGGGTTTCCTATAATTCACCCCTCCACTTT
abundance: few
len: 15
d_gene: .
v_gene: TRBV7-2
j_gene: TRBJ1-6

CDR3aa: CASSQTGTRGRTQYF
CDR3nt: TGCGCCAGCAGCCAGACCGGGACTAGAGGGAGGACGCAGTATTTT
abundance: .
len: 15
d_gene: TRBD2
v_gene: TRBV4-3
j_gene: TRBJ2-3

CDR3aa: CASSPWSDDTDTQYF
CDR3nt: TGTGCCAGCAGTCCCTGGTCGGACGACACGGATACGCAGTATTTT
abundance: .
len: 15
d_gene: .
v_gene: TRBV12-3/TRBV12-4
j_gene: TRBJ2-3

CDR3aa: CASSPIPGQGSNEQFF
CDR3nt: TGTGCCAGCAGTCCAATTCCGGGACAGGGTAGCAATGAGCAGTTCTTC
abundance: .
len: 16
d_gene: TRBD1
v_gene: TRBV6-2/TRBV6-3
j_gene: TRBJ2-1

CDR3aa: CASSLLPFEQYF
CDR3nt: TGTGCCAGCAGTTTATTGCCTTTCGAGCAGTACTTC
abundance: .
len: 12
d_gene: .
v_gene: TRBV28
j_gene: TRBJ2-7

CDR3aa: CASSALQSTGELFF
CDR3nt: TGTGCCAGCAGCGCCCTACAGAGCACCGGGGAGCTGTTTTTT
abundance: .
len: 14
d_gene: .
v_gene: TRBV9
j_gene: TRBJ2-2

CDR3aa: CSARGLRQVKEQYF
CDR3nt: TGCAGTGCTAGAGGTCTAAGACAGGTGAAGGAGCAGTACTTC
abundance: .
len: 14
d_gene: .
v_gene: TRBV20-1
j_gene: TRBJ2-5

CDR3aa: CASSKRDYNSPLHF
CDR3nt: TGTGCCAGCAGCAAAAGGGACTATAATTCACCCCTCCACTTT
abundance: .
len: 14
d_gene: .
v_gene: TRBV7-6
j_gene: TRBJ1-6

CDR3aa: CSARDPNRASDTQYF
CDR3nt: TGCAGTGCTAGAGATCCCAACCGGGCGTCAGATACGCAGTATTTT
abundance: .
len: 15
d_gene: .
v_gene: TRBV20-1
j_gene: TRBJ2-3

CDR3aa: CASTPGGETQYF
CDR3nt: TGTGCCAGCACTCCTGGGGGAGAGACCCAGTACTTC
abundance: .
len: 12
d_gene: .
v_gene: TRBV13
j_gene: TRBJ2-5